The 15 T cell receptor beta chains presented below share a single source sample, sequenced in a study of blood T cell repertoires in COVID-19. Sequencing used immunoSEQ multiplex PCR; TCRdb keeps in-frame clones, though not all of them. The sample holds over 110,000 clones, over 75% seen once. The sample was peripheral blood. Receptor source: a woman aged 50 to 60 with acute or convalescent COVID-19.

The rearrangement joins TRBV25-1 to TRBJ2-7, with 9 bases aligning to TRBD2. The germline gives CDR1 MGHDK, CDR2 SYGVNS. CDR3 size: 18 residues. V lost 5 bases, J lost 2 bases, and 16 bases stayed unmatched. The CDR3 region has the DNA TGTGCCAGCAGTAGTCTCCTTAGGATTAGCGGGAGCCCCTACGAGCAGTACTTC. Translating gives CASSSLLRISGSPYEQYF.

This rearrangement joins TRBV20-1 to TRBJ2-7; D gene unclear. This CDR3 is 11 amino acids long. Trimming pared 2 bases from V and 0 bases from J, leaving 2 bases between. Germline V CDR1 and CDR2: DFQATT, SNEGSKA (reference sequence). This CDR3 reads CSARLSYEQYF. As DNA, the CDR3 is TGCAGTGCTAGACTCTCCTACGAGCAGTACTTC.

V usage is TRBV6-5 and J usage is TRBJ1-6, with 7 bases fitting TRBD1. Germline CDR1 and CDR2: MNHEY and SVGAGI. There are 15 residues in the CDR3. J gave up 7 bases and V 8 bases, and 11 bases lay outside the gene matches. The CDR3 bases are TGTGCCAGCGCGGGGACAGTCGTTTACAATTCACCCCTCCACTTT. It translates to CASAGTVVYNSPLHF.

V is TRBV14 and J is TRBJ1-3; unclear D gene. The germline V gene encodes CDR1 SGHDN and CDR2 FVKESK. V lost 2 bases, J lost 0 bases, and 8 bases lay in between. This CDR3 contains 15 residues. CDR3 DNA sequence: TGTGCCAGCAGCCAATTGGCTCTCTCTGGAAACACCATATATTTT. Amino acid sequence: CASSQLALSGNTIYF.

This clone showed up just a few times. The chain has TRBV11-2 and TRBJ2-7; D unclear. The CDR3 is 16 residues long. Germline CDR1 is SGHAT and CDR2 is FQNNGV. V was clipped by 2 bases and J by 0 bases, with 14 bases between them. CDR3 in amino acids: CASSLNPLRSSYEQYF. The CDR3 coding sequence is TGTGCCAGCAGCTTAAATCCACTCCGGAGCTCCTACGAGCAGTACTTC. Together with reference TRBV11-2 and TRBJ2-7, the CDR3 gives the full variable domain: EAGVAQSPRYKIIEKRQSVAFWCNPISGHATLYWYQQILGQGPKLLIQFQNNGVVDDSQLPKDRFSAERLKGVDSTLKIQPAKLEDSAVYLCASSLNPLRSSYEQYFGPGTRLTVT.

The chain has TRBV5-1 and TRBJ2-3; D is possibly TRBD1 (7 bases). CDR3 length: 13 amino acids. Trimming took off 4 bases at V and 5 bases at J, with 11 bases between the two ends. CDR1 is SGHRS and CDR2 is YFSETQ in the germline V gene. For the CDR3, the DNA is TGCGCCAGCAGCCCCAGGGGGGTAGATACGCAGTATTTT. It yields the protein CASSPRGVDTQYF.

The chain employs TRBV5-1 and TRBJ1-4; 7 bases are shared with TRBD1. CDR3 length: 15 amino acids. Losses at the gene ends were 2 bases for V and 8 bases for J; bases not matched to a gene: 9. The germline CDR1 and CDR2 sequences are SGHRS and YFSETQ. The CDR3 DNA is TGCGCCAGCAGCTTTGTTGGTGACAGGGTGGAAAAACTGTTTTTT. Encoded protein: CASSFVGDRVEKLFF.

This clone came up a few times. The chain joins TRBV6-5 to TRBJ2-7; TRBD1 matches at 11 bases. Trimming at V came to 2 bases and at J to 4 bases, leaving 4 bases not matched to a gene. CDR3 size: 15 residues. CDR1 MNHEY and CDR2 SVGAGI come from the germline V gene. The CDR3 region has the DNA TGTGCCAGCAGTTACCCCCGGGACAGGGGGTACGAGCAGTACTTC. This translates into CASSYPRDRGYEQYF.

This chain joins TRBV14 and TRBJ2-3; TRBD1 is a possible D gene (5 bases). The CDR3 totals 12 residues. Trimming stripped 4 bases from V and 8 bases from J, with 10 bases between. The germline V gene encodes CDR1 SGHDN and CDR2 FVKESK. The CDR3 loop reads CASSPDRLTQYF. The DNA of the CDR3 is TGTGCCAGCAGCCCCGACAGACTTACGCAGTATTTT. The full variable domain, in which reference TRBV14 and TRBJ2-3 provide the parts outside the CDR3, is EAGVTQFPSHSVIEKGQTVTLRCDPISGHDNLYWYRRVMGKEIKFLLHFVKESKQDESGMPNNRFLAERTGGTYSTLKVQPAELEDSGVYFCASSPDRLTQYFGPGTRLTVL.

This chain links TRBV29-1 with TRBJ2-1; 9 bases fit TRBD1. The CDR3 is 11 amino acids. From germline, CDR1 is SQVTM and CDR2 ANQGSEA. The ends lost 5 bases at V and 14 bases at J; junction bases unmatched: 7. The CDR3 DNA is TGCAGCGTTTACTTAGGGACAGGGAAGTTCTTC. Translated, it gives CSVYLGTGKFF.

The chain combines TRBV7-8 with TRBJ1-2; 7 positions agree with TRBD1. CDR1 is SGHVS, CDR2 FQNEAQ, per germline. With 4 bases clipped from V and 0 bases from J, the junction kept 8 bases outside the gene matches. CDR3 length: 16 amino acids. The CDR3 nucleotides read TGTGCCAGCAGCTCGTCTAGGGACAGCTCTAACTATGGCTACACCTTC. This sequence encodes CASSSSRDSSNYGYTF. Full variable domain (remainder filled in from reference TRBV7-8 and TRBJ1-2): GAGVSQSPRYKVAKRGQDVALRCDPISGHVSLFWYQQALGQGPEFLTYFQNEAQLDKSGLPSDRFFAERPEGSVSTLKIQRTQQEDSAVYLCASSSSRDSSNYGYTFGSGTRLTVV.

The J gene is TRBJ1-4, the V gene TRBV7-2; D is unclear. The CDR3 extends over 15 amino acids. Trimming cost V 1 base and J 7 bases, with 13 bases left between them. Germline V gene lookup returns CDR1 SGHTA and CDR2 FQGNSA. CDR3: CASSLVYGVSEKLFF. In DNA, the CDR3 is TGTGCCAGCAGCTTAGTGTACGGGGTTAGTGAAAAACTGTTTTTT.

The J gene is TRBJ1-3, the V gene TRBV9; D unclear. V dropped 4 bases and J dropped 3 bases, with 14 bases sitting between them. Germline CDR1 reads SGDLS; CDR2 reads YYNGEE. The CDR3 is made up of 15 amino acids. The CDR3 sequence: CASSPRLAGGNTIYF. For the CDR3, the DNA is TGTGCCAGCAGCCCCCGCTTGGCGGGTGGAAACACCATATATTTT.

Only a few counts were recorded for this clone. This sequence joins TRBV7-2 and TRBJ2-1; tentatively, D is TRBD1 (5 bases). The CDR3 sequence is 11 residues long. The germline CDR1 and CDR2 sequences are SGHTA and FQGNSA. V was trimmed by 5 bases and J by 12 bases, leaving 11 bases between them. The CDR3 DNA sequence: TGTGCCAGCAGCCGGTCCAGGGTGCAGTTCTTC. Translating gives CASSRSRVQFF. Based on the CDR3 plus reference TRBV7-2 and TRBJ2-1, the full variable domain is GAGVSQSPSNKVTEKGKDVELRCDPISGHTALYWYRQSLGQGLEFLIYFQGNSAPDKSGLPSDRFSAERTGGSVSTLTIQRTQQEDSAVYLCASSRSRVQFFGPGTRLTVL.

This chain uses TRBV6-6 with TRBJ2-7; TRBD1 aligns across 10 bases. Trimming at V came to 2 bases and at J to 5 bases, leaving 6 bases not matched to a gene. CDR1 and CDR2 (germline): MNHNY, SVGAGI (reference sequence). The CDR3 consists of 15 residues. CDR3 coding DNA: TGTGCCAGCAGTTACGGCGGGACAGGGGCCAACGAGCAGTACTTC. Translated: CASSYGGTGANEQYF.